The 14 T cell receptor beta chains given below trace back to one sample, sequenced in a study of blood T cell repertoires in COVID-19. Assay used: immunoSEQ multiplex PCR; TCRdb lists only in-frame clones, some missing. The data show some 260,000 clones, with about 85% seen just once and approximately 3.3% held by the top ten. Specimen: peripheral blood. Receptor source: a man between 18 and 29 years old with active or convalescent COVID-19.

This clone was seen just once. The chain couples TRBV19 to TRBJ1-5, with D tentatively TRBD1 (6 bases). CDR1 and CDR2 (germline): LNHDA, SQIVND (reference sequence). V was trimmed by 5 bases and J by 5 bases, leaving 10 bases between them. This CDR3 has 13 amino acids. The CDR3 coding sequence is TGTGCCAGTAGTGGACAGTACTATCAGCCCCAGCATTTT. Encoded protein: CASSGQYYQPQHF.

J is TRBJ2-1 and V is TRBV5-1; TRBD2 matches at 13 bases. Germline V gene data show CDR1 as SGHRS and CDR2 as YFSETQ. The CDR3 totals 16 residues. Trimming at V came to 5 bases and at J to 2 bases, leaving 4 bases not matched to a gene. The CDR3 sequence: CASSFGLAGAYNEQFF. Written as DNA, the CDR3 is TGCGCCAGCAGTTTCGGACTAGCGGGGGCCTACAATGAGCAGTTCTTC.

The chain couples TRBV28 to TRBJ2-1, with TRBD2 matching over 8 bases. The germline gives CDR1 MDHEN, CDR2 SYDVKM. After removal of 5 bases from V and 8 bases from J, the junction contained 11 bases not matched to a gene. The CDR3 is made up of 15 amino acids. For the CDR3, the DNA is TGTGCCAGCAGTCTTTATGGGACTAGTAACTATGAGCAGTTCTTC. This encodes CASSLYGTSNYEQFF.

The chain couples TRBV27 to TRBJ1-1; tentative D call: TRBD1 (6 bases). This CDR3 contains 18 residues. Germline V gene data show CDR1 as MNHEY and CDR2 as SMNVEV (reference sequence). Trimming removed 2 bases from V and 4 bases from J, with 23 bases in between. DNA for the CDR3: TGTGCCAGCAGTTTAATCCCGCCACAACAGGGATTGGGCACTGAAGCTTTCTTT. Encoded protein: CASSLIPPQQGLGTEAFF.

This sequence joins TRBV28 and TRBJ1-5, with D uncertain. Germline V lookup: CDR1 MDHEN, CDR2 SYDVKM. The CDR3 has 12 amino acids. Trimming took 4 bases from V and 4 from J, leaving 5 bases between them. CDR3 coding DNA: TGTGCCAGCAGTTCTTTTAATCAGCCCCAGCATTTT. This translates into CASSSFNQPQHF.

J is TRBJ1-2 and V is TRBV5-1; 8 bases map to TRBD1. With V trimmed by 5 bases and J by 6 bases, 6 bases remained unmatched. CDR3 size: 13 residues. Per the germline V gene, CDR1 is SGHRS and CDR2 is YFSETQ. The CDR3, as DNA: TGCGCCAGCAGTTCCGAACAGGGGGATGGCTACACCTTC. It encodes CASSSEQGDGYTF.

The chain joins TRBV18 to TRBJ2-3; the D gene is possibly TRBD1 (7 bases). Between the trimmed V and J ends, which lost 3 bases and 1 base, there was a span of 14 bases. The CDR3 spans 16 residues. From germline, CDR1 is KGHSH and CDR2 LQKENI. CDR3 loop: CASSPRGTDRTDTQYF. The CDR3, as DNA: TGTGCCAGCTCACCCCGGGGGACAGACCGCACAGATACGCAGTATTTT.

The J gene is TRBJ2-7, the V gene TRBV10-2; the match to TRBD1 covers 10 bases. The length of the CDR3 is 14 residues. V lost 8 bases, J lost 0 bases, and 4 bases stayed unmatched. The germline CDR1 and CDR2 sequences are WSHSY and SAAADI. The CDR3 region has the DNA TGCGCCAGCGTTGGACAGGGGGGCTCCTACGAGCAGTACTTC. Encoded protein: CASVGQGGSYEQYF.

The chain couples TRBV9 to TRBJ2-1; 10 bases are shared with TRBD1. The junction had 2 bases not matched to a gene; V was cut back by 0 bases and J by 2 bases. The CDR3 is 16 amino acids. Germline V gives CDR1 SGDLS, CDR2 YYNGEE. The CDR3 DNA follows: TGTGCCAGCAGCGTAGCCGGACAGGGGGCCTACAATGAGCAGTTCTTC. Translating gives CASSVAGQGAYNEQFF.

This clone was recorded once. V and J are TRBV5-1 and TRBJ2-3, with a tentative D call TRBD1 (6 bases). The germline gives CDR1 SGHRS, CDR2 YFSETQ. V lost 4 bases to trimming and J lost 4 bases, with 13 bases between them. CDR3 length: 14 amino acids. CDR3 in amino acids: CASSPGQMPDTQYF. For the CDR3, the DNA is TGCGCCAGCAGCCCAGGACAGATGCCAGATACGCAGTATTTT.

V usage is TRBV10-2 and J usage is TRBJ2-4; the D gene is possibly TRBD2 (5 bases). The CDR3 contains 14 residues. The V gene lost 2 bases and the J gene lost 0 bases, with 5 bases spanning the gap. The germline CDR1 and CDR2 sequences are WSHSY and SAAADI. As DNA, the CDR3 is TGCGCCAGCAGTGAGGGACTAGCCAAAAACATTCAGTACTTC. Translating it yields CASSEGLAKNIQYF.

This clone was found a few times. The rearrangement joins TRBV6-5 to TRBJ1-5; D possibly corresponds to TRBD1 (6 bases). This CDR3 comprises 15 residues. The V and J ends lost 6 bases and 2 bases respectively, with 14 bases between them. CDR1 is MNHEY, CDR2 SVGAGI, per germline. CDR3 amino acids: CASRGRGAGNQPQHF. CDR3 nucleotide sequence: TGTGCCAGCAGGGGCAGGGGCGCGGGCAATCAGCCCCAGCATTTT.

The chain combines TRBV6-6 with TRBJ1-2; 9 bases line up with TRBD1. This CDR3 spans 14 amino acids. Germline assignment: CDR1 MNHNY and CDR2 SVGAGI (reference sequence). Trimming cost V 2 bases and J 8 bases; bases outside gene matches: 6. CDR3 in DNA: TGTGCCAGCAGTTACGGACAGGGGTTTTCGGGCTACACCTTC. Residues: CASSYGQGFSGYTF.

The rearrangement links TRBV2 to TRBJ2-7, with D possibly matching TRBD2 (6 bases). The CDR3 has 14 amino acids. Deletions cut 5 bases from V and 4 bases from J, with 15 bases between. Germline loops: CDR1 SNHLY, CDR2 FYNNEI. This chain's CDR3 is CASSPRDLQYEQYF. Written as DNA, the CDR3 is TGTGCCAGCAGTCCCCGGGACTTACAATACGAGCAGTACTTC.